This T cell receptor (beta chain) was found in a study of shared clonotypes between healthy human individuals. Study-wide findings and caveats: Investigators expected sequencing depth to affect clonotype sharing among donors. Rarefaction curves obtained for sorted subsets showed sequencing incomplete despite large depth.

Notes on this clone: Its matching antigen is unknown.

This CDR3 region has 15 residues. In germline, CDR1 is MNHNS, CDR2 SASEGT. The V gene lost 2 bases and the J gene lost 4 bases, with 14 bases spanning the gap. In the authors' methods: From ImmunoSEQ came sequences covering only the junction and carrying no quality scores, so filtering differed. Only in-frame clones appear in the TCRdb table, and some are missing; sequencing was by immunoSEQ multiplex PCR. The DNA gave D and trimming, while V, J and clone size come from that table. This table has about 1.1 million clones, 75% to 80% appearing once. Material for sequencing was memory CD4+ T cells from PBMCs. The subset here: CD45RA-negative fraction. This TCR came from a man aged 18 to 35 in good health. Some clones in this sample may be carry-over from other donors' samples. The chain employs TRBV6-1 and TRBJ1-1; unclear D gene. CDR3 DNA sequence: TGTGCCAGCAGTGAAACCGCGGGGTTGGCCACTGAAGCTTTCTTT. Its translation is CASSETAGLATEAFF.